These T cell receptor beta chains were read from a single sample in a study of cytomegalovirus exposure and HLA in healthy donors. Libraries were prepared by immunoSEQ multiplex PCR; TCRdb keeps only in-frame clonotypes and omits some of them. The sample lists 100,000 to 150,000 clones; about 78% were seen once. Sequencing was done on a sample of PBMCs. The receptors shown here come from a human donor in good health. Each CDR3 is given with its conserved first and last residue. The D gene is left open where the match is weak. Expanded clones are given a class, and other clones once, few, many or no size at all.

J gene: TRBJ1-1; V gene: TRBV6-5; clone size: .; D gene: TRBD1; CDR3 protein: CASSQRPDRGTEAFF; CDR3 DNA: TGTGCCAGCAGCCAACGTCCTGACAGGGGGACTGAAGCTTTCTTT
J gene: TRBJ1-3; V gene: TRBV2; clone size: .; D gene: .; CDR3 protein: CASSEEGSYSSGNTIYF; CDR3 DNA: TGTGCCAGCAGTGAGGAGGGAAGCTACTCCTCTGGAAACACCATATATTTT
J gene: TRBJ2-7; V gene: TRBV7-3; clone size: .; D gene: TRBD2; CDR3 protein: CASSLEGTSGSYEQYF; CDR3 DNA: TGTGCCAGCAGCCTAGAAGGGACTAGCGGCTCCTACGAGCAGTACTTC
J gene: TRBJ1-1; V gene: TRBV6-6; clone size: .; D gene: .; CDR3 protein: CASTGGRRNTEAFF; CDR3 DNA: TGTGCCAGCACCGGCGGGAGAAGGAACACTGAAGCTTTCTTT
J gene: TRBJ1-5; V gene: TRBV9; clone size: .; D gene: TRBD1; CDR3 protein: CASSVGTGGGQPQHF; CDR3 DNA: TGTGCCAGCAGCGTAGGGACAGGGGGAGGTCAGCCCCAGCATTTT
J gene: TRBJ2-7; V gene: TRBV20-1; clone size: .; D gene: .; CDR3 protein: CSATTSYEQYF; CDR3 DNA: TGCAGTGCCACGACTAGCTACGAGCAGTACTTC
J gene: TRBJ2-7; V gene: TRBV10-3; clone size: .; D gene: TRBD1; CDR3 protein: CAISDRTGDEQYF; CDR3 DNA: TGTGCCATCAGTGACCGGACAGGGGACGAGCAGTACTTC
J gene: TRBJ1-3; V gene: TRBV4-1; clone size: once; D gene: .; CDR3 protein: CASSPPSGSGNTIYF; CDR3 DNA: TGCGCCAGCAGCCCTCCTTCGGGGTCTGGAAACACCATATATTTT
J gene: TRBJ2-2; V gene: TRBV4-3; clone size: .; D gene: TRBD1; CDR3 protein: CASSRTGQGTNTGELFF; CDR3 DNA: TGCGCCAGCAGCCGAACCGGACAGGGAACGAACACCGGGGAGCTGTTTTTT
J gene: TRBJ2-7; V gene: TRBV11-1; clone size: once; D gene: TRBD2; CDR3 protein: CASSLSGAGFYSYEQYF; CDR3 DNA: TGTGCCAGCAGCCTTAGCGGGGCGGGTTTTTACTCCTACGAGCAGTACTTC
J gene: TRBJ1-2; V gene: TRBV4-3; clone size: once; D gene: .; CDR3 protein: CASGLPKAGSYTF; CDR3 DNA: TGCGCCAGCGGCCTACCCAAGGCCGGGAGCTACACCTTC
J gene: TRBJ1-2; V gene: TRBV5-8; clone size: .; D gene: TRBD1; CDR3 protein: CASSGQGRMEYGYTF; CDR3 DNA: TGTGCCAGCTCGGGACAGGGTCGAATGGAATATGGCTACACCTTC
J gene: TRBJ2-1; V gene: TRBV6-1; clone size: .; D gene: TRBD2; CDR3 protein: CASTLVGGPSDEQFF; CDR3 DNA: TGTGCCAGCACCTTAGTGGGAGGGCCATCGGATGAGCAGTTCTTC
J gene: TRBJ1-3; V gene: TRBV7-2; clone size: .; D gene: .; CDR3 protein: CASSFERTGNAGNTIYF; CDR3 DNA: TGTGCCAGCAGCTTCGAGAGAACAGGGAACGCTGGAAACACCATATATTTT
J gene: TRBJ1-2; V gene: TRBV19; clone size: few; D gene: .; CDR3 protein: CASRQETNYGYTF; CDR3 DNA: TGTGCCAGTCGCCAGGAAACTAACTATGGCTACACCTTC
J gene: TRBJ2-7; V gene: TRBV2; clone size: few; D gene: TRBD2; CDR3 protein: CASPSPNSSGPSYEQYF; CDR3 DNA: TGTGCCAGCCCCTCGCCCAATAGTAGCGGGCCCTCCTACGAGCAGTACTTC
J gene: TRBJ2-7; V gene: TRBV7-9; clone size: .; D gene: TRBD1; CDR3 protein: CSSTPTDRAYEQYF; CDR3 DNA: TGTTCCAGCACCCCGACTGACAGGGCATACGAGCAGTACTTC
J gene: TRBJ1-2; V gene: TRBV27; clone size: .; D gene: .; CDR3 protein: CASSGRGYGYTF; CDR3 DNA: TGTGCCAGCAGTGGCCGGGGGTATGGCTACACCTTC
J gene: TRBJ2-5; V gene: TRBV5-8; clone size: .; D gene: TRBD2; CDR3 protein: CASSLGSGIPQETQYF; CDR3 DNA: TGTGCCAGCAGCTTGGGTAGCGGGATCCCCCAAGAGACCCAGTACTTC
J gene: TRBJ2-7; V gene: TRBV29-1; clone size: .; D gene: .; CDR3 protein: CSVEEAGSGEQYF; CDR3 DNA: TGCAGCGTTGAAGAAGCCGGGTCTGGCGAGCAGTACTTC
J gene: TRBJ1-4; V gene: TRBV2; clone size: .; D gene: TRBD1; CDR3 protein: CASSELPQGAESGENEKLFF; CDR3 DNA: TGTGCCAGCAGTGAGCTACCGCAGGGGGCGGAATCCGGGGAAAATGAAAAACTGTTTTTT
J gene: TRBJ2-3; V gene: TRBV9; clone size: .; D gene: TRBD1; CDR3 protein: CASSVAGTGSTDTQYF; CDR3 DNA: TGTGCCAGCAGCGTAGCTGGGACAGGGTCCACAGATACGCAGTATTTT
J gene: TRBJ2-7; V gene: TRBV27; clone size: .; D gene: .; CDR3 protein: CASSLSSRPTSTYEQYF; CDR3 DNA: TGTGCCAGCAGTTTATCGTCACGGCCGACTTCTACATACGAGCAGTACTTC
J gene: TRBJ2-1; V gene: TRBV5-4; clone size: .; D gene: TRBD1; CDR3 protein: CASSQPGQGAKNEQFF; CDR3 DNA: TGTGCCAGCAGCCAACCGGGACAGGGGGCGAAGAATGAGCAGTTCTTC
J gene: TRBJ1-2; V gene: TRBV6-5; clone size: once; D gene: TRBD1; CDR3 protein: CASSYSTGRGRGGYTF; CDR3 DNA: TGTGCCAGCAGTTACTCGACAGGCAGGGGGCGAGGTGGCTACACCTTC
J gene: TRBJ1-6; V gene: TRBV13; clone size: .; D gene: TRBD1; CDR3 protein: CASSSGTGDSPLHF; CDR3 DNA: TGTGCCAGCAGTTCCGGGACAGGGGATTCACCCCTCCACTTT
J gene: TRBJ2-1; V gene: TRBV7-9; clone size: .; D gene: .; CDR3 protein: CASSLKTTGVEQFF; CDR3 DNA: TGTGCCAGCAGCTTAAAGACAACAGGTGTCGAGCAGTTCTTC
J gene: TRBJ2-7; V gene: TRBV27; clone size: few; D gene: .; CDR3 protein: CASRNRSASYEQYF; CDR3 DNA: TGTGCCAGCCGAAACAGGTCGGCCTCCTACGAGCAGTACTTC
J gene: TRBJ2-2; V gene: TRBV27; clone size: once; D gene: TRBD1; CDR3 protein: CASSWTGNTGELFF; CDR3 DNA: TGTGCCAGCAGCTGGACAGGGAACACCGGGGAGCTGTTTTTT
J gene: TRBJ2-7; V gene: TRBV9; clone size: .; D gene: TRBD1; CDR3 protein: CASSPTAGGISYEQYF; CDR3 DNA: TGTGCCAGCAGCCCCACGGCAGGGGGCATCTCCTACGAGCAGTACTTC
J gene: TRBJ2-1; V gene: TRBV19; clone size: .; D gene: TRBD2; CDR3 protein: CASTLAGEYNEQFF; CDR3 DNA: TGTGCCAGTACTCTAGCGGGAGAATACAATGAGCAGTTCTTC
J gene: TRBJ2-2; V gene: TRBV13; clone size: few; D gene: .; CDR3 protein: CASRSGTSQTGELFF; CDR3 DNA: TGTGCCAGCAGATCCGGGACATCTCAAACCGGGGAGCTGTTTTTT
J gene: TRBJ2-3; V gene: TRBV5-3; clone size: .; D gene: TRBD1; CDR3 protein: CARSSKGANTQYF; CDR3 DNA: TGTGCCAGAAGCTCGAAGGGGGCGAATACGCAGTATTTT
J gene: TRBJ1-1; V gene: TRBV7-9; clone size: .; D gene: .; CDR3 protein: CSSSPVGGGTEAFF; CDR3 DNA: TGTTCCAGCAGCCCAGTGGGGGGGGGAACTGAAGCTTTCTTT
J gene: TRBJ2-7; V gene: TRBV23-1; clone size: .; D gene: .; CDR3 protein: CASTCAQGRLGYEQYF; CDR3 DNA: TGCGCCAGCACGTGCGCCCAGGGGCGGCTAGGATACGAGCAGTACTTC
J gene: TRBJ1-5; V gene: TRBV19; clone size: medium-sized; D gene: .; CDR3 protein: CAGGNQPQHF; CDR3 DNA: TGTGCCGGGGGGAATCAGCCCCAGCATTTT
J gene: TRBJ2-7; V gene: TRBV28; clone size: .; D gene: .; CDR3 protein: CASTKTGVSYEQYF; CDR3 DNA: TGTGCCAGCACGAAGACGGGGGTTTCCTACGAGCAGTACTTC
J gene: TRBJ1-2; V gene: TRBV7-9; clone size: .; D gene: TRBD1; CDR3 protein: CASSSGGTGGEFYGYTF; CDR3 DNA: TGTGCCAGCAGCTCAGGGGGGACAGGGGGCGAGTTTTATGGCTACACCTTC
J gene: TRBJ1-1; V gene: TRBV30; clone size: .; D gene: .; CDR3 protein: CAWSAGRAGRFTEAFF; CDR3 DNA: TGTGCCTGGAGTGCTGGGCGGGCTGGAAGGTTCACTGAAGCTTTCTTT
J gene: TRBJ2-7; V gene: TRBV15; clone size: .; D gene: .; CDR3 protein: CATMSVGAYEQYF; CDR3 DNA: TGTGCCACAATGTCCGTGGGAGCCTACGAGCAGTACTTC
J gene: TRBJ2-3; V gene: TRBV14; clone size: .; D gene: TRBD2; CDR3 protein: CASSPQGRLAGLTDTQYF; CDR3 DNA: TGTGCCAGCAGCCCCCAGGGGCGGCTAGCGGGACTCACAGATACGCAGTATTTT
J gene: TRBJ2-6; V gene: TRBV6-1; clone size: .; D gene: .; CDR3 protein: CASSLGGGSANVLTF; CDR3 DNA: TGTGCCAGCAGTCTGGGGGGGGGCTCGGCCAACGTCCTGACTTTC
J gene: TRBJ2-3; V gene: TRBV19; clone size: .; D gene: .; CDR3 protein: CASSMLGAGSDTQYF; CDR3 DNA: TGTGCCAGTAGTATGCTTGGGGCGGGGTCAGATACGCAGTATTTT
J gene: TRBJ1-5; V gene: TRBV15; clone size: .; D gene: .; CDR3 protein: CATSNRGLGQPQHF; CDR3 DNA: TGTGCCACCAGCAATCGGGGGTTGGGACAGCCCCAGCATTTT
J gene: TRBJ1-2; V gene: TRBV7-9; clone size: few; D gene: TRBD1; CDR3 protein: CASSQRGQGSGYTF; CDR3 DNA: TGTGCCAGCAGCCAACGGGGACAGGGCTCGGGCTACACCTTC
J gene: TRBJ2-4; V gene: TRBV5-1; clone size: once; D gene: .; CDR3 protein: CASSLATAGNIQYF; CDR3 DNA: TGCGCCAGCAGCTTGGCCACGGCGGGGAACATTCAGTACTTC
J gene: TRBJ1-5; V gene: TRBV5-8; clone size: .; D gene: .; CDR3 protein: CASSSGQLSNQPQHF; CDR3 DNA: TGTGCCAGCAGCTCTGGACAGCTAAGCAATCAGCCCCAGCATTTT